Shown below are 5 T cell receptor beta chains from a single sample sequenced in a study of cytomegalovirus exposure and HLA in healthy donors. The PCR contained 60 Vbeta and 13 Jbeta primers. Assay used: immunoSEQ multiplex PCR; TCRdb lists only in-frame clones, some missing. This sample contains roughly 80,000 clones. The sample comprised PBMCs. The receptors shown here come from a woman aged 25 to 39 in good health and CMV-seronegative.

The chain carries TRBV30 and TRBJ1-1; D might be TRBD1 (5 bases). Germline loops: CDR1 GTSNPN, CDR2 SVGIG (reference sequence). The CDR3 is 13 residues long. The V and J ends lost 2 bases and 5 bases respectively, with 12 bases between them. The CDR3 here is CAWSRLQGTEAFF. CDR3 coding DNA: TGTGCCTGGAGTAGACTCCAGGGAACTGAAGCTTTCTTT.

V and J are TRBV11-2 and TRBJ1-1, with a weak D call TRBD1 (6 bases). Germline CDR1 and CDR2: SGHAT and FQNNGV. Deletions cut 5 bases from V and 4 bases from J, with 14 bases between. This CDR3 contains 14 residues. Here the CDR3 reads CASSQGTIGTEAFF. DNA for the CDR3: TGTGCCAGCAGCCAAGGGACAATTGGCACTGAAGCTTTCTTT.

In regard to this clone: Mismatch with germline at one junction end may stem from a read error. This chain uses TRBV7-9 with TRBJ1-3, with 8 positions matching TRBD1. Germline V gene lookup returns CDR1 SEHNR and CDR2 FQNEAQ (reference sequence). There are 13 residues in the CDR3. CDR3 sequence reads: CASGPRTGTGAIF. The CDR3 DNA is TGTGCCAGCGGACCCCGAACCGGGACAGGTGCGATTTTT.

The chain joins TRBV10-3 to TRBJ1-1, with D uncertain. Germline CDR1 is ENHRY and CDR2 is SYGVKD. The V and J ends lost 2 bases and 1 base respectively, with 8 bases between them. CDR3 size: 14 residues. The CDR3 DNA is TGTGCCATCAGTGAGCGGTTAGAGAACACTGAAGCTTTCTTT. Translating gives CAISERLENTEAFF.

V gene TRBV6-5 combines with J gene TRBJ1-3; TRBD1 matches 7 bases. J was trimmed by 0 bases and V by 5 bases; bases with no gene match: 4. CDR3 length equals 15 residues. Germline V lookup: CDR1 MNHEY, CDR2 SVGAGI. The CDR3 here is CASSLGQDSGNTIYF. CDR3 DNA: TGTGCCAGCAGTCTCGGACAGGACTCTGGAAACACCATATATTTT.